Following are 27 T cell receptor beta chains from one sample sequenced in a study of cytomegalovirus exposure and HLA in healthy donors. PCR amplification relied on 60 Vbeta primers (plus 13 Jbeta primers). TCRdb's copy holds only in-frame clones and misses some; the assay was immunoSEQ multiplex PCR. The sample consists of about 140,000 clones, roughly 78% of them appearing once. The sample comprised PBMCs. Receptors were obtained from a man between 35 and 55 years old in good health and CMV-seropositive.

The V and J genes are TRBV28 and TRBJ2-6; D uncertain. The CDR3 has 18 amino acids. CDR1 and CDR2 (germline): MDHEN, SYDVKM. V was cut by 3 bases and J by 0 bases, with 15 bases left in between. Here the CDR3 DNA reads TGTGCCAGCAGTTTCCCGCTGGCGGCGATCTCTGGGGCCAACGTCCTGACTTTC. Translating gives CASSFPLAAISGANVLTF.

The rearrangement uses TRBV7-9 and TRBJ2-7; possibly TRBD2 for D (6 bases). The CDR3 is 17 residues long. With 1 base removed from V and 1 base from J, the gap between germline ends came to 17 bases. Germline V lookup: CDR1 SEHNR, CDR2 FQNEAQ (reference sequence). CDR3 region: CASSLGFGRGVSYEQYF. DNA of the CDR3: TGTGCCAGCAGCTTAGGGTTTGGGCGGGGAGTTTCCTACGAGCAGTACTTC.

This clone occurred a few times. The chain uses TRBV11-2 and TRBJ1-1, with 10 positions matching TRBD1. V was clipped by 1 base and J by 6 bases; unmatched bases: 2. From germline, CDR1 is SGHAT and CDR2 FQNNGV. The length of the CDR3 is 14 residues. The CDR3, as DNA: TGTGCCAGCAGCTTAGGGGACAGGGGCGCTGAAGCTTTCTTT. This codes for CASSLGDRGAEAFF.

This chain uses TRBV29-1 with TRBJ2-3; the D is unclear. V was pared by 6 bases and J by 4 bases, with 14 bases between. The CDR3 totals 13 residues. CDR1 SQVTM and CDR2 ANQGSEA come from the germline V gene. The CDR3 loop is CSVRDYLADTQYF. For the CDR3, the DNA is TGCAGCGTGCGCGATTACCTCGCAGATACGCAGTATTTT.

The V call is TRBV5-1, the J call TRBJ2-5; 7 positions agree with TRBD1. The junction had 4 bases not matched to a gene; V was cut back by 1 base and J by 1 base. The CDR3 is made up of 15 amino acids. CDR1 and CDR2 from the germline V gene are SGHRS and YFSETQ. CDR3 bases: TGCGCCAGCAGCTTGTTTTCAGGGGGCCAAGAGACCCAGTACTTC. The encoded protein is CASSLFSGGQETQYF.

This chain links TRBV30 with TRBJ2-2; 8 bases map to TRBD1. V shed 3 bases and J 4 bases; nucleotides not matched to a gene: 7. The CDR3 is 15 residues long. Germline CDR1 is GTSNPN and CDR2 is SVGIG (reference sequence). The CDR3 here is CAWRSRGRVTGELFF. CDR3 bases: TGTGCCTGGAGGTCCAGGGGGCGGGTCACCGGGGAGCTGTTTTTT.

The CDR3 protein is CASSLVLAGGLGTDTQYF. As DNA, the CDR3 is TGTGCCAGCAGCTTAGTTCTAGCGGGAGGATTAGGCACAGATACGCAGTATTTT. This rearrangement joins TRBV11-2 to TRBJ2-3; 11 positions match TRBD2. Germline lookup yields CDR1 SGHAT and CDR2 FQNNGV. This CDR3 comprises 18 residues. Trimming cost V 1 base and J 1 base; bases outside gene matches: 7. Combining the CDR3 with reference TRBV11-2 and TRBJ2-3 gives the whole variable domain EAGVAQSPRYKIIEKRQSVAFWCNPISGHATLYWYQQILGQGPKLLIQFQNNGVVDDSQLPKDRFSAERLKGVDSTLKIQPAKLEDSAVYLCASSLVLAGGLGTDTQYFGPGTRLTVL.

This sequence joins TRBV4-1 and TRBJ2-5, with 11 bases lining up with TRBD1. The DNA end is more similar to TRBJ2-7, so the J call may be wrong. From germline, CDR1 is MGHRA and CDR2 YSYEKL. This CDR3 has 15 amino acids. CDR3 sequence (DNA): TGCGCCAGCAGCCAAGGGACAGGGGGCTGGTACGAGCAGTACTTC. This sequence encodes CASSQGTGGWYEQYF.

This rearrangement joins TRBV27 to TRBJ1-1; TRBD1 aligns across 10 bases. With V trimmed by 3 bases and J by 6 bases, 13 bases remained unmatched. This CDR3 has 17 residues. Germline assignment: CDR1 MNHEY and CDR2 SMNVEV (reference sequence). The CDR3 reads CASSFRSLGQGFPEAFF. CDR3 nucleotide sequence: TGTGCCAGCAGTTTCCGGTCGTTGGGACAGGGGTTCCCTGAAGCTTTCTTT.

The rearrangement uses TRBV11-3 and TRBJ2-5; 8 bases match TRBD2. The end of the DNA is better explained by TRBJ2-7, so the J call may be wrong. Per the germline V gene, CDR1 is SGHNT and CDR2 is YENEEA. This CDR3 region has 13 residues. CDR3 protein: CASSPGLAYEQYF. The CDR3 DNA sequence: TGTGCCAGCAGCCCGGGACTAGCCTACGAGCAGTACTTC.

The chain joins TRBV7-9 to TRBJ1-6; D perhaps matches TRBD1 (6 bases). In germline, CDR1 is SEHNR, CDR2 FQNEAQ (reference sequence). V was trimmed by 3 bases and J by 5 bases, leaving 17 bases between them. The CDR3 is made up of 17 amino acids. The CDR3 reads CASSFYRDTLNNSPLHF. The CDR3 region has the DNA TGTGCCAGCAGCTTTTATCGGGACACCTTAAATAATTCACCCCTCCACTTT.

V gene TRBV28 combines with J gene TRBJ2-6, with 15 bases lining up with TRBD2. Germline V lookup: CDR1 MDHEN, CDR2 SYDVKM. The CDR3 covers 18 residues. The trim removed 3 bases at V and 3 bases at J, leaving 3 bases unmatched. CDR3 bases: TGTGCCAGCAGTTTTGGGACTAGCGGGAGGCGTGGGGCCAACGTCCTGACTTTC. The encoded protein is CASSFGTSGRRGANVLTF.

The CDR3 reads CASSYSRGDSPLHF. Written as DNA, the CDR3 is TGTGCCAGCAGTTACTCAAGGGGTGATTCACCCCTCCACTTT. J is TRBJ1-6 and V is TRBV6-6; tentatively, D is TRBD1 (5 bases). This CDR3 spans 14 amino acids. Germline V gene sequence: CDR1 MNHNY, CDR2 SVGAGI (reference sequence). Trimming pared 0 bases from V and 8 bases from J, leaving 8 bases between.

J is TRBJ2-7 and V is TRBV19, with D uncertain. Trimming cost V 5 bases and J 1 base, with 9 bases left between them. The germline V gene encodes CDR1 LNHDA and CDR2 SQIVND (reference sequence). The CDR3 sequence is 13 residues long. The CDR3 region is CASSPNLSYEQYF. CDR3 nucleotide sequence: TGTGCCAGTAGTCCCAACTTATCCTACGAGCAGTACTTC.

The J gene is TRBJ1-2, the V gene TRBV19; 7 bases line up with TRBD1. This CDR3 comprises 11 residues. Germline V gene lookup returns CDR1 LNHDA and CDR2 SQIVND (reference sequence). V was clipped by 3 bases and J by 8 bases; unmatched bases: 0. The CDR3 region has the DNA TGTGCCAGTAGTATCAGGGGGGGCTACACCTTC. Translation: CASSIRGGYTF.

The chain combines TRBV28 with TRBJ2-3; 10 nucleotides match TRBD2. The J segment lost 7 bases and the V segment lost 2 bases, leaving 12 bases of the junction unmatched. The CDR3 runs to 17 residues. Per germline, CDR1 MDHEN and CDR2 SYDVKM. For the CDR3, the DNA is TGTGCCAGCAGTTTAGGGACAGCGGGGGGGCTTGGGTATACGCAGTATTTT. This encodes CASSLGTAGGLGYTQYF.

A single count supports this clone. V gene TRBV11-2 combines with J gene TRBJ1-3, with 8 bases lining up with TRBD1. The J segment lost 0 bases and the V segment lost 5 bases, leaving 6 bases of the junction unmatched. CDR1 and CDR2 (germline): SGHAT, FQNNGV. This CDR3 has 16 residues. CDR3 residues: CASSSTGTGSGNTIYF. DNA for the CDR3: TGTGCCAGCAGCAGCACCGGGACAGGCTCTGGAAACACCATATATTTT.

The gene calls are TRBV18 and TRBJ1-3; D gene unclear. CDR3 length: 17 amino acids. V gave up 0 bases and J gave up 0 bases, with 12 bases separating them. The germline V gene encodes CDR1 KGHSH and CDR2 LQKENI. This CDR3 reads CASSPPEWPASGNTIYF. The CDR3 nucleotides are TGTGCCAGCTCACCACCGGAGTGGCCAGCCTCTGGAAACACCATATATTTT.

CDR3 residues: CASNIKPGTGSYEQYF. The CDR3 nucleotides read TGTGCCAGCAACATTAAGCCGGGGACAGGGTCCTACGAGCAGTACTTC. The chain carries TRBV27 and TRBJ2-7; 9 bases map to TRBD1. The CDR3 extends over 16 amino acids. Losses at the gene ends were 7 bases for V and 1 base for J; bases not matched to a gene: 11. The germline V gene has CDR1 MNHEY and CDR2 SMNVEV (reference sequence).

As concerns this clone: This sample includes further DNA sequences coding for the same CDR3. The V call is TRBV4-2, the J call TRBJ2-1; 13 positions match TRBD2. Looked up from germline, CDR1 is LGHNA and CDR2 is YNFKEQ. Trimming at V came to 6 bases and at J to 6 bases, leaving 2 bases not matched to a gene. CDR3 size: 14 residues. The CDR3 protein is CASRGLAGLNEQFF. The CDR3 coding sequence is TGTGCCAGCAGGGGACTAGCGGGACTCAATGAGCAGTTCTTC.

This chain uses TRBV11-3 with TRBJ1-1; D ambiguous. CDR3 length: 11 residues. The V end lost 4 bases, the J end lost 5 bases, and 5 bases lay between the germline ends. The germline CDR1 and CDR2 sequences are SGHNT and YENEEA. The CDR3 DNA reads as TGTGCCAGCAGCTACTATACTGAAGCTTTCTTT. It yields the protein CASSYYTEAFF.

The V gene is TRBV29-1, the J gene TRBJ1-1; D not certain. The CDR3 sequence is 13 residues long. Trimming shortened V by 3 bases and J by 2 bases, and 10 bases separated the two germline ends. The germline V gene has CDR1 SQVTM and CDR2 ANQGSEA. The CDR3 is CSVEGAINTEAFF. Here the CDR3 DNA reads TGCAGCGTTGAGGGAGCAATTAACACTGAAGCTTTCTTT.

DNA of the CDR3: TGTGCCAGCAGCCAAGGGGACTGGGGTAGCGGGAACACAGATACGCAGTATTTT. Its translation is CASSQGDWGSGNTDTQYF. The chain links TRBV4-2 to TRBJ2-3; the match to TRBD2 covers 8 bases. The trim removed 1 base at V and 2 bases at J, leaving 11 bases unmatched. The CDR3 consists of 18 residues. The germline V gene encodes CDR1 LGHNA and CDR2 YNFKEQ.

For this clone: A read error may account for a junction end that differs from germline. CDR3 protein: CSSSPGYGYTF. The CDR3 DNA reads as TGTTCCAGCAGCCCGGGCTATGGCTACACCTTC. The rearrangement links TRBV7-9 to TRBJ1-2; D unresolved. CDR3 size: 11 residues. The V gene's germline CDR1 is SEHNR and CDR2 FQNEAQ (reference sequence). Full variable domain (missing parts from reference TRBV7-9 and TRBJ1-2): DTGVSQNPRHKITKRGQNVTFRCDPISEHNRLYWYRQTLGQGPEFLTYFQNEAQLEKSRLLSDRFSAERPKGSFSTLEIQRTEQGDSAMYLCSSSPGYGYTFGSGTRLTVV.

In this sample, this clone turned up a few times. The gene calls are TRBV4-1 and TRBJ2-7; 10 bases line up with TRBD2. CDR1 and CDR2 (germline): MGHRA, YSYEKL. V lost 0 bases and J lost 6; bases outside the gene matches: 5. The CDR3 runs 15 residues. CDR3 sequence (DNA): TGCGCCAGCAGCCAAGATCGGGTAGCGGGAGGCGAGCAGTACTTC. This sequence encodes CASSQDRVAGGEQYF.

V usage is TRBV6-5 and J usage is TRBJ2-3; no definite D call. Per the germline V gene, CDR1 is MNHEY and CDR2 is SVGAGI. The V end lost 7 bases, the J end lost 6 bases, and 14 bases lay between the germline ends. The CDR3 is 13 amino acids. CDR3 in DNA: TGTGCCAGCACTCCCAATAATGCGGATACGCAGTATTTT. This codes for CASTPNNADTQYF.

The V and J genes are TRBV30 and TRBJ1-6; D is perhaps TRBD1 (5 bases). V was pared by 4 bases and J by 7 bases, with 11 bases between. There are 13 residues in the CDR3. Germline values: CDR1 GTSNPN, CDR2 SVGIG (reference sequence). The DNA for the CDR3 is TGTGCCTGGAAAGACAGTCCCAATTCACCCCTCCACTTT. Translated: CAWKDSPNSPLHF.